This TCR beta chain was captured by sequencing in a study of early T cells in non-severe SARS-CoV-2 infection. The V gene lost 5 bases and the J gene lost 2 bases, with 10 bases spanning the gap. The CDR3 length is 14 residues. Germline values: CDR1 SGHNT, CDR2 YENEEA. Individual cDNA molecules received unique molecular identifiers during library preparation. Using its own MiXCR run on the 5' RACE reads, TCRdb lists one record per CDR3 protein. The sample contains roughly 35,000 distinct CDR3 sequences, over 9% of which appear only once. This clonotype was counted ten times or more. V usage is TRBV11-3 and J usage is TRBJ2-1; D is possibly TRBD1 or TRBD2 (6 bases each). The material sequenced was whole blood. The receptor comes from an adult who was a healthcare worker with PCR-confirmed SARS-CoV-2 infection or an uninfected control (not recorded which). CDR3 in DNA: TGTGCCAGCAGCCATGGGGGGCCCTACAATGAGCAGTTCTTC. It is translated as CASSHGGPYNEQFF.